This entry is about one T cell receptor (beta chain). The data are from a study of blood T cells in healthy people across ages. Germline V gives CDR1 SGHDT, CDR2 YYEEEE. Trimming took off 5 bases at V and 5 bases at J, with 19 bases between the two ends. CDR3 length equals 15 residues. Together with a sample-barcoded 5' primer, a J-beta primer mix was included in a second PCR lasting about 7 to 11 cycles. Through a template-switch adaptor with 12 random nucleotides, each cDNA molecule received a tag. There were at least 2.5 million CDR3-containing paired-end reads obtained from each sample. One entry per CDR3 protein, called by TCRdb with MiXCR from the 5' RACE reads. The sample has about 940,000 distinct CDR3 sequences; 48% are singletons.

The J gene is TRBJ2-5, the V gene TRBV5-6; a possible D gene is TRBD2 (6 bases). The TCR comes from a man aged 25 to 40 in good health. Material for sequencing was blood. The CDR3, as DNA: TGTGCCAGCAGTCAGGGCGGGATTCCACGGGAGACCCAGTACTTC. Translating gives CASSQGGIPRETQYF.